This T cell receptor beta chain was found in a study of blood T cell repertoires in COVID-19. Study background: Material from acute and convalescent COVID-19 was sourced from the United States, Italy and Spain. From T cells, B-cell-depleted T cells, or PBMCs came the material, which was cDNA or gDNA.

This clone was counted a single time. Germline loops: CDR1 MNHEY, CDR2 SVGEGT. V dropped 4 bases and J dropped 1; count of bases not matched to a gene: 5. The CDR3 spans 16 residues. In the authors' workflow: Amplifying reference gene primers gave estimates of nucleated cell counts. TCRdb keeps only in-frame clones here, not all; method: immunoSEQ multiplex PCR. The DNA was the basis for D and trimming; V, J and clone size are from that table. The sample carries about 45,000 clones, about nine tenths recorded once. The chain is built from TRBV6-2 or TRBV6-3 and TRBJ2-1, with 9 bases aligning to TRBD2. What was sequenced was peripheral blood. The receptor comes from a human donor in a cohort sampled during active COVID-19. The CDR3 sequence is CASSSSGGYSYNEQFF. The CDR3 DNA sequence: TGTGCCAGCAGTTCAAGCGGGGGGTATTCCTACAATGAGCAGTTCTTC.